These 19 T cell receptor beta chains came from one sample sequenced in a study of T cell repertoires in cytomegalovirus infection. TCRdb processed the reads anew with MiXCR; each CDR3 protein has one entry. The sample holds roughly 800,000 distinct CDR3 sequences; about 28% are singletons and the top ten take around 14%. These TCRs are of unknown antigen specificity. The starting material was cultured CD8+ T cells from PBMCs, obtained from culture after CMV antigen stimulation. These receptors were obtained from a human donor in good health (CMV status not recorded). Some clones in this sample may be carry-over from other donors' samples.

The chain uses TRBV6-5 and TRBJ1-6; 10 bases fit TRBD1. Looked up from germline, CDR1 is MNHEY and CDR2 is SVGAGI. After removal of 7 bases from V and 0 bases from J, the junction contained 12 bases not matched to a gene. The CDR3 is made up of 19 amino acids. CDR3 in amino acids: CASTLNRDRGNSYNSPLHF. The CDR3 nucleotides are TGTGCCAGCACCCTAAACCGGGACAGGGGAAACTCCTATAATTCACCCCTCCACTTT.

The CDR3 region has the DNA TGTGCCAGCAGTTTAGCCATCTCAGGGATTAGGGCGAACACCGGGGAGCTGTTTTTT. Translating gives CASSLAISGIRANTGELFF. The V gene is TRBV27, the J gene TRBJ2-2; possibly TRBD1 for D (5 bases). The V gene lost 2 bases and the J gene lost 0 bases, with 19 bases spanning the gap. The CDR3 runs 19 residues. Per germline, CDR1 MNHEY and CDR2 SMNVEV (reference sequence).

The chain carries TRBV7-3 and TRBJ2-1; the D is unclear. The CDR3 loop spans 13 amino acids. The V end was cut by 5 bases, the J end by 5 bases, with 10 bases between. The germline gives CDR1 SGHTA, CDR2 FQGTGA. The CDR3 loop is CASSPTVNNEQFF. CDR3 sequence (DNA): TGTGCCAGCAGCCCAACAGTGAACAATGAGCAGTTCTTC.

This chain joins TRBV27 and TRBJ1-5; the D is unclear. The CDR3 totals 15 residues. Germline CDR1 is MNHEY and CDR2 is SMNVEV (reference sequence). The ends were cut back, 4 bases at V and 1 base at J, with 11 bases in the middle. Here the CDR3 reads CASSYTSGSNQPQHF. As DNA, the CDR3 is TGTGCCAGCAGTTATACATCGGGAAGCAATCAGCCCCAGCATTTT.

This clonotype was detected many times. CDR3 sequence: CASTPGNEQFF. DNA of the CDR3: TGTGCCAGCACCCCAGGCAATGAGCAGTTCTTC. V and J are TRBV7-3 and TRBJ2-1, with D unclear. V was cut by 7 bases and J by 6 bases, with 7 bases left in between. The CDR3 runs 11 residues. The germline gives CDR1 SGHTA, CDR2 FQGTGA. Full variable domain (remainder filled in from reference TRBV7-3 and TRBJ2-1): GAGVSQTPSNKVTEKGKYVELRCDPISGHTALYWYRQSLGQGPEFLIYFQGTGAADDSGLPNDRFFAVRPEGSVSTLKIQRTERGDSAVYLCASTPGNEQFFGPGTRLTVL.

In this sample, this clonotype turned up a few times. This rearrangement joins TRBV7-3 to TRBJ1-2; D is uncertain. Trimming took 5 bases from V and 6 from J, leaving 13 bases between them. The CDR3 is made up of 13 amino acids. Germline V gene lookup returns CDR1 SGHTA and CDR2 FQGTGA. The CDR3 sequence is CASSPERANGYTF. CDR3 bases: TGTGCCAGCAGCCCCGAACGGGCTAATGGCTACACCTTC.

The chain combines TRBV10-3 with TRBJ2-5; 9 bases are shared with TRBD1. The CDR3 covers 15 residues. Germline CDR1 reads ENHRY; CDR2 reads SYGVKD. V shed 3 bases and J 5 bases; nucleotides not matched to a gene: 7. The CDR3 region has the DNA TGTGCCATCAGTGAACCCGGGACAGGGAGTGAGACCCAGTACTTC. Protein sequence: CAISEPGTGSETQYF.

This chain connects TRBV10-3 to TRBJ2-1, with D hard to call. Germline V gene data show CDR1 as ENHRY and CDR2 as SYGVKD. Trimming removed 7 bases from V and 5 bases from J, with 18 bases in between. This CDR3 comprises 15 residues. CDR3 sequence: CAIISSRTVHNEQFF. In DNA, the CDR3 is TGTGCCATCATAAGTTCGAGAACAGTACACAATGAGCAGTTCTTC.

This clonotype has a count of ten or more. V gene TRBV7-2 combines with J gene TRBJ2-7; weak D call: TRBD1 (5 bases). CDR1 and CDR2 (germline): SGHTA, FQGNSA. V lost 2 bases to trimming and J lost 4 bases, with 18 bases between them. The CDR3 consists of 16 residues. The CDR3 region is CASSLRGARTRYEQYF. The DNA for the CDR3 is TGTGCCAGCAGCTTAAGAGGTGCCAGGACAAGGTACGAGCAGTACTTC.

CDR3 in amino acids: CASSLAGGGAREQFF. The CDR3 bases are TGTGCCAGCAGCTTAGCGGGAGGGGGGGCCCGCGAGCAGTTCTTC. The rearrangement links TRBV7-6 to TRBJ2-1; maybe TRBD2 (7 bases). Germline-derived CDR1 and CDR2 are SGHVS and FNYEAQ. The CDR3 runs 15 residues. Trimming took 0 bases from V and 10 from J, leaving 16 bases between them.

About this clonotype itself: At one end the junction does not follow the germline gene, possibly because of a read error. J is TRBJ1-6 and V is TRBV23-1; D is unclear. TRBV23-1 belongs to the ORF category, with a function that is uncertain. The CDR3 has 15 residues. CDR3 nucleotides: TGCGCCAGCATCCGCGGGAGGACCTATAATTCATCCCTCCACTTT. Its protein product is CASIRGRTYNSSLHF.

This clonotype was counted only a few times. This chain links TRBV7-9 with TRBJ2-7, with 7 bases that match TRBD2. After removal of 4 bases from V and 0 bases from J, the junction contained 6 bases not matched to a gene. This CDR3 has 15 residues. The germline gives CDR1 SEHNR, CDR2 FQNEAQ (reference sequence). The CDR3 is CASSWGGVSSYEQYF. CDR3 nucleotide sequence: TGTGCCAGCAGCTGGGGAGGGGTAAGCTCCTACGAGCAGTACTTC.

This clonotype was counted only a few times. J is TRBJ2-3 and V is TRBV12-3 or TRBV12-4; 10 positions agree with TRBD2. J gave up 6 bases and V 3 bases, and 12 bases lay outside the gene matches. The CDR3 loop spans 17 amino acids. Here the CDR3 reads CASSFWLTGTSEDTQYF. CDR3 DNA: TGTGCCAGCAGTTTTTGGCTCACCGGGACTAGCGAGGATACGCAGTATTTT.

The chain links TRBV6-6 to TRBJ1-3, with TRBD1 identical over 10 bases. V lost 6 bases and J lost 2; bases outside the gene matches: 4. CDR3 size: 15 residues. Germline CDR1 reads MNHNY; CDR2 reads SVGAGI (reference sequence). The CDR3 loop reads CASRSDRGPGNTIYF. As DNA, the CDR3 is TGTGCCAGCAGGTCCGACAGGGGGCCTGGAAACACCATATATTTT.

This clonotype was recorded many times. This chain uses TRBV6-5 with TRBJ2-7, with no clear D. This CDR3 region has 15 residues. The ends were cut back, 2 bases at V and 3 bases at J, with 14 bases in the middle. Germline V gene data show CDR1 as MNHEY and CDR2 as SVGAGI. The CDR3 sequence: CASSYGLPVDYEQYF. As DNA, the CDR3 is TGTGCCAGCAGTTACGGCTTACCAGTGGACTACGAGCAGTACTTC.

This clonotype was seen a single time. The chain links TRBV25-1 to TRBJ2-7; D is perhaps TRBD2 (5 bases). Looked up from germline, CDR1 is MGHDK and CDR2 is SYGVNS. This CDR3 contains 13 residues. V dropped 8 bases and J dropped 4 bases, with 15 bases sitting between them. As DNA, the CDR3 is TGTGCCAGCGGCGACTACCGGGCGTACGAGCAGTACTTC. It translates to CASGDYRAYEQYF.

Only a few counts were recorded for this clonotype. This chain uses TRBV6-1 with TRBJ2-7; D is uncertain. Trimming removed 1 base at V and 0 bases at J, with 7 bases between. This CDR3 has 14 amino acids. Germline CDR1 MNHNS, CDR2 SASEGT. CDR3 amino acids: CASSEGGSSYEQYF. The CDR3 nucleotides read TGTGCCAGCAGTGAAGGGGGTAGCTCCTACGAGCAGTACTTC.

The rearrangement links TRBV4-3 to TRBJ2-5; no clear D. Trimming took off 1 base at V and 5 bases at J, with 11 bases between the two ends. From germline, CDR1 is LGHNA and CDR2 YSLEER. CDR3 length: 14 residues. CDR3 nucleotide sequence: TGCGCCAGCAGCCAAGGCAGAGGATTGGAGACCCAGTACTTC. It yields the protein CASSQGRGLETQYF.

The V call is TRBV4-3, the J call TRBJ1-1; 9 bases agree with TRBD1. The CDR3 is 17 residues long. The J segment lost 1 base and the V segment lost 1 base, leaving 7 bases of the junction unmatched. Germline V gene sequence: CDR1 LGHNA, CDR2 YSLEER. CDR3 region: CASSQGPHRGRNTEAFF. The CDR3 nucleotides are TGCGCCAGCAGCCAAGGACCCCACAGGGGGCGGAACACTGAAGCTTTCTTT.